This T cell receptor (beta chain) stems from a study of blood T cell repertoires in COVID-19. Study summary: There were acute and convalescent COVID-19 samples, and they came from the United States, Italy and Spain. T cells, B-cell-depleted T cells, or PBMCs supplied cDNA or gDNA.

Original analysis: Amplification from reference gene primers served as the basis for estimated nucleated cell counts. The repertoire was sequenced with immunoSEQ multiplex PCR; TCRdb's copy has only in-frame clones and lacks some. V, J and clone size derive from that table, while D and trimming were established from the DNA sequence. The data show 150,000 to 200,000 clones, with 88% seen just once and around 4.8% held by the top ten. The sequenced material came from peripheral blood. The TCR comes from a human donor in a cohort sampled during active COVID-19.

In DNA, the CDR3 is TGTGCCACCTCGGGACAGGGTAAAGGGGAGCAGTACTTC. It codes for CATSGQGKGEQYF. J is TRBJ2-7 and V is TRBV19, with 9 bases lining up with TRBD1. The germline gives CDR1 LNHDA, CDR2 SQIVND (reference sequence). The CDR3 spans 13 residues. With 10 bases clipped from V and 7 bases from J, the junction kept 11 bases outside the gene matches.